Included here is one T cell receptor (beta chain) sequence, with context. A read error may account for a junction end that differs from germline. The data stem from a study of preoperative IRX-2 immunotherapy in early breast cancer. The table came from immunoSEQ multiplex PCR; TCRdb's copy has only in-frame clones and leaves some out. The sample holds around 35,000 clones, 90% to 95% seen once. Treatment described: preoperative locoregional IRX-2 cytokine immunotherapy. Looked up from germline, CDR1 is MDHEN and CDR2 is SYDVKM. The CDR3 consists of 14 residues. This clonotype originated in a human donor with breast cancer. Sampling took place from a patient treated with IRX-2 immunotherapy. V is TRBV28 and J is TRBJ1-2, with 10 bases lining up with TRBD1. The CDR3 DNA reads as TGTGCCAGCAGTTCATTTGGGACAGGGGTAACGCTAGCCTTC. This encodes CASSSFGTGVTLAF.